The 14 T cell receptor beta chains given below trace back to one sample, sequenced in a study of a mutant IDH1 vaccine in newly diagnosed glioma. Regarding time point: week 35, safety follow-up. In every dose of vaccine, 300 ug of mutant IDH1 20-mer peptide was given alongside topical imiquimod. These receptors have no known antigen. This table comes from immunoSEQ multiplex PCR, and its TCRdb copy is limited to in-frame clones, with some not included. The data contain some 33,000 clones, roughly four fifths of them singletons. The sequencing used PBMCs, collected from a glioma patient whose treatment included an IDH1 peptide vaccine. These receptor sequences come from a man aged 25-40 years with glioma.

The CDR3 DNA is TGTGCCAGCAGCTTGACACTGGACTACGAGCAGTACTTC. It specifies CASSLTLDYEQYF. This chain connects TRBV11-2 to TRBJ2-7, with D uncertain. Trimming removed 3 bases from V and 3 bases from J, with 9 bases in between. The CDR3 runs to 13 residues. Germline-derived CDR1 and CDR2 are SGHAT and FQNNGV.

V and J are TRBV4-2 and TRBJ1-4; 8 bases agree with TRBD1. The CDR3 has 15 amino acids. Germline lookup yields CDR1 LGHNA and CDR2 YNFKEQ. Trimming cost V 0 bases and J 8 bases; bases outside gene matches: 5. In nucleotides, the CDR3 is TGTGCCAGCAGCCAAGATCAGGGGGCGAGGGAAAAACTGTTTTTT. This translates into CASSQDQGAREKLFF.

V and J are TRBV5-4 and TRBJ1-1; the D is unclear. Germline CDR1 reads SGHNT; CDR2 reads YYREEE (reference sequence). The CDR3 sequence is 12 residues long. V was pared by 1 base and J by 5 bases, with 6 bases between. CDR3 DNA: TGTGCCAGCAGCTTGCGAGGAACTGAAGCTTTCTTT. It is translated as CASSLRGTEAFF.

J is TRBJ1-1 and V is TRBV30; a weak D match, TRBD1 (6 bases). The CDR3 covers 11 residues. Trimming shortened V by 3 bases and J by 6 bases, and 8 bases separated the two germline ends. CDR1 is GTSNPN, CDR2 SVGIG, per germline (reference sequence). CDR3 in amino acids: CAWSTGSEAFF. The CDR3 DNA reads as TGTGCCTGGAGCACAGGGTCTGAAGCTTTCTTT.

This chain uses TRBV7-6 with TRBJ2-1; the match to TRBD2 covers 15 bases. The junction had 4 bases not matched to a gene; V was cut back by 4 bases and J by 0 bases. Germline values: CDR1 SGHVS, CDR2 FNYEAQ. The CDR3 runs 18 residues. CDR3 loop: CASSWGLAGGLSYNEQFF. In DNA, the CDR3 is TGTGCCAGCAGCTGGGGACTAGCGGGAGGCCTCTCCTACAATGAGCAGTTCTTC. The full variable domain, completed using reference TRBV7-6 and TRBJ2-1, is GAGVSQSPRYKVTKRGQDVALRCDPISGHVSLYWYRQALGQGPEFLTYFNYEAQQDKSGLPNDRFSAERPEGSISTLTIQRTEQRDSAMYRCASSWGLAGGLSYNEQFFGPGTRLTVL.

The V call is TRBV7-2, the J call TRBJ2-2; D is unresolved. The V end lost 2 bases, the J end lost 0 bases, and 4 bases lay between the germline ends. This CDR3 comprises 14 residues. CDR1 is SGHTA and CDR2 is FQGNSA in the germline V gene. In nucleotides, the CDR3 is TGTGCCAGCAGCTTAACGACGAACACCGGGGAGCTGTTTTTT. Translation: CASSLTTNTGELFF.

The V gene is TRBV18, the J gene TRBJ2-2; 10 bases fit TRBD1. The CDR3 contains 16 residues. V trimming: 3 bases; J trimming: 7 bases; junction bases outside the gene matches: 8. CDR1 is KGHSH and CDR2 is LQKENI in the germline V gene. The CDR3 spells CASSPGTGVTSGELFF. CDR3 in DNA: TGTGCCAGCTCACCTGGGACAGGGGTAACAAGCGGGGAGCTGTTTTTT.

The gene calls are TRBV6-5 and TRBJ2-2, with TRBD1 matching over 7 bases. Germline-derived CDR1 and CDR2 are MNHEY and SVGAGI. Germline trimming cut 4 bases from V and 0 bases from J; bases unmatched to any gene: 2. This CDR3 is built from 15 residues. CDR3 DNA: TGTGCCAGCAGTTGGGACAGAGCGAACACCGGGGAGCTGTTTTTT. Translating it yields CASSWDRANTGELFF.

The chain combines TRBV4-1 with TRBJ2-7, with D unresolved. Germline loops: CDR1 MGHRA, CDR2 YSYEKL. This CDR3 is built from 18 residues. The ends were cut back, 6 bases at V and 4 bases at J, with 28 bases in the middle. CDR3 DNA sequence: TGCGCCAGCAGAATAGATCCAATTGAAGGACCCCTCCTTTACGAGCAGTACTTC. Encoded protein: CASRIDPIEGPLLYEQYF.

In nucleotides, the CDR3 is TGTGCCAGCAGTGCCTCTAGGAGACAGTTCTTC. It specifies CASSASRRQFF. V is TRBV25-1 and J is TRBJ2-1; the D is unclear. Germline assignment: CDR1 MGHDK and CDR2 SYGVNS. V lost 4 bases to trimming and J lost 13 bases, with 11 bases between them. The CDR3 totals 11 residues.

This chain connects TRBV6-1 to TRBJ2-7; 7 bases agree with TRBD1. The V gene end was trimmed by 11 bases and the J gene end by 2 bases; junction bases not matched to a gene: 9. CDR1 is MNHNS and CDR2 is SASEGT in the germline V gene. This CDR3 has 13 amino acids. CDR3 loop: CAGRTGGTYEQYF. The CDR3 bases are TGTGCCGGAAGGACAGGCGGTACCTACGAGCAGTACTTC.

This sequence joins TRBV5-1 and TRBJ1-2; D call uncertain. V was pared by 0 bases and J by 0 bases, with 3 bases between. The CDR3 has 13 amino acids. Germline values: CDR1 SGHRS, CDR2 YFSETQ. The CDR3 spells CASSLETNYGYTF. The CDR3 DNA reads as TGCGCCAGCAGCTTGGAAACTAACTATGGCTACACCTTC.

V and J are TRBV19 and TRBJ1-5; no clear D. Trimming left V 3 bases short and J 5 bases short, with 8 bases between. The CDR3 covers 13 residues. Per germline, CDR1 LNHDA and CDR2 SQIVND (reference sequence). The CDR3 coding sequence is TGTGCCAGTAGTATCGAGTTTTATCAGCCCCAGCATTTT. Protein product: CASSIEFYQPQHF.

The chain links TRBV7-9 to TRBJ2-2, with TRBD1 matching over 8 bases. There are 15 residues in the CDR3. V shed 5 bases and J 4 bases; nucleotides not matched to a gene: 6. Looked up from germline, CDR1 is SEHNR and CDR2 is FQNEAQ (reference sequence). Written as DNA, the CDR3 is TGTGCCAGCAGCACCAGACAGGGGTCCACCGGGGAGCTGTTTTTT. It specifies CASSTRQGSTGELFF. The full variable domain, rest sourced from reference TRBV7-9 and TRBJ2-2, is DTGVSQNPRHKITKRGQNVTFRCDPISEHNRLYWYRQTLGQGPEFLTYFQNEAQLEKSRLLSDRFSAERPKGSFSTLEIQRTEQGDSAMYLCASSTRQGSTGELFFGEGSRLTVL.